This entry describes one T cell receptor beta chain. The CDR3 does not end in the conserved phenylalanine or tryptophan, so this is likely a read error. The DNA is omitted, as the CDR3 cannot be located on it reliably, and the CDR3 follows TCRdb's listing. A total of 8 residues make up the CDR3, ends included. This entry is derived from a study of Graves' ophthalmopathy and Graves' hyperthyroidism. RNA transcripts served as template for amplifying TCR beta CDR3 sequences. HTBI primers served in a first-round RT-PCR, which a second-round multiplex PCR followed. From the multiplex PCR reads, TCRdb called clonotypes with MiXCR, one entry per CDR3 protein. This sample has over a million distinct CDR3 sequences, with about 40% found just once.

This clonotype was obtained from an adult man with Graves' hyperthyroidism. The chain joins TRBV12-3 or TRBV12-4 to TRBJ2-7; TRBD2, as called in the table, went unchecked against the DNA. What was sequenced was peripheral blood or thyroid tissue (not recorded which). The CDR3 here is CASSWEYA.